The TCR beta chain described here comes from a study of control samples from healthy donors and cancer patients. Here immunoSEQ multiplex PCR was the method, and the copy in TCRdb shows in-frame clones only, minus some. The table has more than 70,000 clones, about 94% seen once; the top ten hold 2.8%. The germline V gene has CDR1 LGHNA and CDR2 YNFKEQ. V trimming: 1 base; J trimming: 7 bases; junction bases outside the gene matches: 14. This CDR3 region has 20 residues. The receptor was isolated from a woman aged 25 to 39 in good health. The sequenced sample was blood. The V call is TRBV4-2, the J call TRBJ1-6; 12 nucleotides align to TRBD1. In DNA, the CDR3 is TGTGCCAGCAGCCAAGTTGGGGGGACAGGGGGCTTTCGAGGAAATTCACCCCTCCACTTT. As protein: CASSQVGGTGGFRGNSPLHF.